Sequencing of this TCR beta chain was carried out in a study of T-cell reconstitution after alpha-beta-depleted transplantation in children. Overall study results and limits: About two months after transplant, alpha-beta T cells reportedly came from several hundred expanded graft clones. At day 60, the high TCRbeta diversity found in some patients originated from recipient T cells and thymic progenitors that had survived. Once a year had passed after transplant, T-cell counts and diversity came mostly from newly produced T cells.

For TCRbeta, the library was prepared with unique molecular identifiers. MiXCR was run by TCRdb on the PCR reads, yielding one entry per CDR3 protein. The table shows some 310,000 distinct CDR3 sequences, with 23% occurring only once. This CDR3 has 19 residues. With 2 bases clipped from V and 2 bases from J, the junction kept 16 bases outside the gene matches. Per germline, CDR1 SGHRS and CDR2 YFSETQ. This clonotype was counted only a few times. Its antigen is not known. V usage is TRBV5-1 and J usage is TRBJ2-5, with 9 bases lining up with TRBD2. The TCR originated in a male patient under 18 who had a stem cell transplant for acute lymphoblastic leukemia, so the T cells may come from the graft donor. Material: PBMCs, mostly from graft donor cells, obtained 180 days after TCRalphabeta/CD19-depleted stem cell transplant. The CDR3 DNA is TGCGCCAGCAGCTTTGGGTATCACAGACTAGCGGCCTTTCAAGAGACCCAGTACTTC. Translation: CASSFGYHRLAAFQETQYF.